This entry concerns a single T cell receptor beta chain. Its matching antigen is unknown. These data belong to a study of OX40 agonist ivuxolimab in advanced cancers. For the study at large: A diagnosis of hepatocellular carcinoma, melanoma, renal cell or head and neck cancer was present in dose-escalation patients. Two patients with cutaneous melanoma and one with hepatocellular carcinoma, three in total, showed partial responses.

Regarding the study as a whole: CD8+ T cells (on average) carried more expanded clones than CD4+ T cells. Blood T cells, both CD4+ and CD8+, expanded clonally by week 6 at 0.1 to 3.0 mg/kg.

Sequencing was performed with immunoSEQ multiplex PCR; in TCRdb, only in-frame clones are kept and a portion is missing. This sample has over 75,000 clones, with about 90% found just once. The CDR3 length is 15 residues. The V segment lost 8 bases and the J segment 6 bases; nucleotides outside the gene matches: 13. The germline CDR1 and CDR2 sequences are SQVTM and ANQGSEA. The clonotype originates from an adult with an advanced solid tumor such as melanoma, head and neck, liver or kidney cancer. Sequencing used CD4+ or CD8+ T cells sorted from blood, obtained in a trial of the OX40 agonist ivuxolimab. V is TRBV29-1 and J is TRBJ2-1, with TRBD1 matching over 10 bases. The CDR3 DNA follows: TGCAGCCATACCCCTGGGACAGGGGTTGGCAATGAGCAGTTCTTC. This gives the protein CSHTPGTGVGNEQFF.